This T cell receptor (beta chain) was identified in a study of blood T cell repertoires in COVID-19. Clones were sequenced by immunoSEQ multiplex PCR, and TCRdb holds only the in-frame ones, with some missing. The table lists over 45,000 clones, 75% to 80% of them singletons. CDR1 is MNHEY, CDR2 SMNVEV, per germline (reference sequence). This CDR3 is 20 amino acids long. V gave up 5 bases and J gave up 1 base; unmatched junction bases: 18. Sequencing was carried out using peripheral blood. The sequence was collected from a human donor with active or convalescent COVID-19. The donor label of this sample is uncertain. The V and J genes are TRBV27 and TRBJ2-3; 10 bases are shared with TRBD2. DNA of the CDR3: TGTGCCAGCAGTCCCCAGGGGCTAGCGGGAGTCGCCGGCGGCACAGATACGCAGTATTTT. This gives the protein CASSPQGLAGVAGGTDTQYF.